Below, 6 T cell receptor beta chains from the same sample are listed, as sequenced in a study of T cell responses to AZD1222 COVID-19 vaccine. Libraries were prepared by immunoSEQ multiplex PCR; TCRdb keeps only in-frame clonotypes and omits some of them. This repertoire comprises around 150,000 clones; its ten largest clones make up about 2%. The sample consisted of peripheral blood. These receptors originate from an adult in good health.

This sequence joins TRBV6-5 and TRBJ2-5; D may be TRBD2 (6 bases). This CDR3 has 14 amino acids. V was clipped by 4 bases and J by 1 base, with 10 bases between them. Per germline, CDR1 MNHEY and CDR2 SVGAGI. For the CDR3, the DNA is TGTGCCAGCAGTTTTGCGGGGTCCCAAGAGACCCAGTACTTC. Translating it yields CASSFAGSQETQYF.

The chain is built from TRBV6-5 and TRBJ1-1; 8 nucleotides match TRBD1. There are 15 residues in the CDR3. Germline CDR1 MNHEY, CDR2 SVGAGI. J gave up 5 bases and V 4 bases, and 9 bases lay outside the gene matches. The CDR3 sequence: CASSSGTTGGTEAFF. CDR3 nucleotides: TGTGCCAGCAGTTCCGGGACAACAGGGGGTACTGAAGCTTTCTTT.

V and J are TRBV29-1 and TRBJ1-2; D ambiguous. The germline V gene encodes CDR1 SQVTM and CDR2 ANQGSEA. This CDR3 has 12 residues. V gave up 3 bases and J gave up 1 base, with 6 bases separating them. DNA of the CDR3: TGCAGCGTTGAGAACAGTAACTATGGCTACACCTTC. Its protein is CSVENSNYGYTF.

V and J are TRBV6-1 and TRBJ1-1; D may be TRBD1 (6 bases). Germline assignment: CDR1 MNHNS and CDR2 SASEGT. The CDR3 is made up of 16 amino acids. The V gene lost 4 bases and the J gene lost 0 bases, with 15 bases spanning the gap. Here the CDR3 reads CASSAYREVMNTEAFF. In DNA, the CDR3 is TGTGCCAGCAGTGCGTACAGGGAGGTGATGAACACTGAAGCTTTCTTT.

The J gene is TRBJ2-2, the V gene TRBV5-1; D is possibly TRBD2 (5 bases). Looked up from germline, CDR1 is SGHRS and CDR2 is YFSETQ. This CDR3 spans 12 amino acids. The V end lost 4 bases, the J end lost 8 bases, and 9 bases lay between the germline ends. The CDR3, as DNA: TGCGCCAGCAGCCCTGGACTGGGGGAGCTGTTTTTT. Translated, it gives CASSPGLGELFF. Based on the CDR3 plus reference TRBV5-1 and TRBJ2-2, the full variable domain is KAGVTQTPRYLIKTRGQQVTLSCSPISGHRSVSWYQQTPGQGLQFLFEYFSETQRNKGNFPGRFSGRQFSNSRSEMNVSTLELGDSALYLCASSPGLGELFFGEGSRLTVL.

The chain links TRBV18 to TRBJ1-1, with D hard to call. V was shortened by 0 bases and J by 11 bases, with 10 bases between the two germline ends. The CDR3 length is 12 residues. CDR1 is KGHSH and CDR2 is LQKENI in the germline V gene. The CDR3: CASSPPHREAFF. The CDR3 region has the DNA TGTGCCAGCTCACCACCGCACCGGGAGGCTTTCTTT.